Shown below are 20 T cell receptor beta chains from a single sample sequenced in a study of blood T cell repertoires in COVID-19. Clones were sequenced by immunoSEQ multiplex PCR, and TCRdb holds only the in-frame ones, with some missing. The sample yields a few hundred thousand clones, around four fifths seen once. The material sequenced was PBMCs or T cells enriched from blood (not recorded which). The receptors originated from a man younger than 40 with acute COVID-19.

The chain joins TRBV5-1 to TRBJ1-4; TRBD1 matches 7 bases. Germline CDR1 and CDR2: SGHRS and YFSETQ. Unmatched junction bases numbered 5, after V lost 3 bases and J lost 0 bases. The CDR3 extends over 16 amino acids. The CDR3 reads CASSSGQFATNEKLFF. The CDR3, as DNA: TGCGCCAGCAGCTCGGGACAGTTTGCAACTAATGAAAAACTGTTTTTT.

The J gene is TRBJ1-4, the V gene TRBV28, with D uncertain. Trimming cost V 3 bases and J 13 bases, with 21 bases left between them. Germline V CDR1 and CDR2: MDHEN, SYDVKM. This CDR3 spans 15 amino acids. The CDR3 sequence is CASSFFGAAANLLFF. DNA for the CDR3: TGTGCCAGCAGTTTTTTTGGCGCCGCGGCGAATTTACTGTTTTTT. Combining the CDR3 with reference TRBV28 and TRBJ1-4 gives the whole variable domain DVKVTQSSRYLVKRTGEKVFLECVQDMDHENMFWYRQDPGLGLRLIYFSYDVKMKEKGDIPEGYSVSREKKERFSLILESASTNQTSMYLCASSFFGAAANLLFFGSGTQLSVL.

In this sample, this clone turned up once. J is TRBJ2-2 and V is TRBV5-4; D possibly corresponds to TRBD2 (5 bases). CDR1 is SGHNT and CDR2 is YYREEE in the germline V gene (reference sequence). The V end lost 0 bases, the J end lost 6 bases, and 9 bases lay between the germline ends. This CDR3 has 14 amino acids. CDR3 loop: CASSLGSGAGELFF. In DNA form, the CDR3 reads TGTGCCAGCAGCTTGGGTTCCGGGGCCGGGGAGCTGTTTTTT.

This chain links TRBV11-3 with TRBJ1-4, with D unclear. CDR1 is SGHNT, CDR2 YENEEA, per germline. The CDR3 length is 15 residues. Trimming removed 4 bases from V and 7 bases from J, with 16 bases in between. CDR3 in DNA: TGTGCCAGCAGCTCACAGCCCGGAACTTCTGAAAAACTGTTTTTT. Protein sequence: CASSSQPGTSEKLFF. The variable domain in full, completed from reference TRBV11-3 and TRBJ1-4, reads EAGVVQSPRYKIIEKKQPVAFWCNPISGHNTLYWYLQNLGQGPELLIRYENEEAVDDSQLPKDRFSAERLKGVDSTLKIQPAELGDSAVYLCASSSQPGTSEKLFFGSGTQLSVL.

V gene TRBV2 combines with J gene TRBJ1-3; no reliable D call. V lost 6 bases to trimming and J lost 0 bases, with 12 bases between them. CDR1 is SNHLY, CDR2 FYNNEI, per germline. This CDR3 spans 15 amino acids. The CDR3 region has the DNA TGTGCCAGCAGGGCTGGCTCTGGCTCTGGAAACACCATATATTTT. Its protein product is CASRAGSGSGNTIYF.

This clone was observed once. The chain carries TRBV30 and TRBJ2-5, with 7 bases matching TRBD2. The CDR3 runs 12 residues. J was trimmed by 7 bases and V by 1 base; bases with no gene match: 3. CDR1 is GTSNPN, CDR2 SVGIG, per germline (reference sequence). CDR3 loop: CAWSDGGGTQYF. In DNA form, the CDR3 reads TGTGCCTGGAGTGATGGCGGGGGGACCCAGTACTTC. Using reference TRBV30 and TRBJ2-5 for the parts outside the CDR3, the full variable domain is SQTIHQWPATLVQPVGSPLSLECTVEGTSNPNLYWYRQAAGRGLQLLFYSVGIGQISSEVPQNLSASRPQDRQFILSSKKLLLSDSGFYLCAWSDGGGTQYFGPGTRLLVL.

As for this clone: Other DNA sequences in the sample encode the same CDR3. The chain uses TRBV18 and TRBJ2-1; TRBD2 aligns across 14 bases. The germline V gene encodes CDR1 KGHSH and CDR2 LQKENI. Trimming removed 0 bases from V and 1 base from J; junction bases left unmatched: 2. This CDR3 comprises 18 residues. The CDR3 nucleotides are TGTGCCAGCTCACCACCTGGACTAGCGGGAGGTTCCTACAATGAGCAGTTCTTC. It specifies CASSPPGLAGGSYNEQFF.

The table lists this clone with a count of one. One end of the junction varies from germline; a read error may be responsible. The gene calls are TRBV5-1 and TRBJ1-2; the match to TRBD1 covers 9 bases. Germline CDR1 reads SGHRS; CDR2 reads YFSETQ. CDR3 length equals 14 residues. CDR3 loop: CASRPGTGYYGYTF. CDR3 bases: TGTGCCAGCAGGCCCGGGACAGGGTACTATGGCTACACCTTC.

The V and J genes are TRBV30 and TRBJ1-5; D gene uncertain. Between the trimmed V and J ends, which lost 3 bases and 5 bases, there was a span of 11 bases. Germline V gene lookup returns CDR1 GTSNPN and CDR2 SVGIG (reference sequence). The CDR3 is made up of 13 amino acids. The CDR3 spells CAWSPAGDQPQHF. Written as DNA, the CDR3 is TGTGCCTGGAGCCCGGCAGGTGATCAGCCCCAGCATTTT.

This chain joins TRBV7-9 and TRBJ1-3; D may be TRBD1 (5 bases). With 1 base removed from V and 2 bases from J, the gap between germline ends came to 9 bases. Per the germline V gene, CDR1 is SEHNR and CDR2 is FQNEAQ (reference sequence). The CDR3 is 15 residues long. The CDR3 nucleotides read TGTGCCAGCAGCTTAGTAGGGGTGGCTGGAAACACCATATATTTT. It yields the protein CASSLVGVAGNTIYF. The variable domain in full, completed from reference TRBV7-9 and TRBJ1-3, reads DTGVSQNPRHKITKRGQNVTFRCDPISEHNRLYWYRQTLGQGPEFLTYFQNEAQLEKSRLLSDRFSAERPKGSFSTLEIQRTEQGDSAMYLCASSLVGVAGNTIYFGEGSWLTVV.

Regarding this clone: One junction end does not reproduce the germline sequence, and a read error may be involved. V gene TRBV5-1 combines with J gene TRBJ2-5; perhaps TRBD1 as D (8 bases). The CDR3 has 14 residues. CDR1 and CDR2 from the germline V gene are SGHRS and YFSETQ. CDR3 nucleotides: TGTGCCAGCAGCTACGGACAGGGAGGGGAGACCCAGTACTTC. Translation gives CASSYGQGGETQYF.

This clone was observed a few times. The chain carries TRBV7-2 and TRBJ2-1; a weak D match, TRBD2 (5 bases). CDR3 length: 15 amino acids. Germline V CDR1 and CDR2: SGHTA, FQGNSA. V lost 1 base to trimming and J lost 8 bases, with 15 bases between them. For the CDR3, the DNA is TGTGCCAGCAGCTTAGGTGTGGGAGATATCGATGAGCAGTTCTTC. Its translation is CASSLGVGDIDEQFF.

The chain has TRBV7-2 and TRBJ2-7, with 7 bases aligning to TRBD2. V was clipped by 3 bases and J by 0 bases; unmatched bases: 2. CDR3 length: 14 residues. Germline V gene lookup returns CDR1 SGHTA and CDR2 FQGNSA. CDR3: CASSFGGGSYEQYV. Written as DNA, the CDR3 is TGTGCCAGCAGCTTTGGGGGGGGCTCCTACGAGCAGTACGTC.

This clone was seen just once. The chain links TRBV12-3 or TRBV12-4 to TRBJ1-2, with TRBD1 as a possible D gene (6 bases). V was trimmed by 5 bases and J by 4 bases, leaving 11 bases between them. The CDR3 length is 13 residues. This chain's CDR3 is CASSQGLIYGYTF. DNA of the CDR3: TGTGCCAGCAGTCAGGGGTTAATCTATGGCTACACCTTC.

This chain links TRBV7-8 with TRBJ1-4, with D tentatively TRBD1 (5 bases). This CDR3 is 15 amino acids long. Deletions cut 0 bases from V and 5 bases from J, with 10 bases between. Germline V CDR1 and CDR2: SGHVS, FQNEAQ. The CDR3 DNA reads TGTGCCAGCAGCTTAGCGTTGGGGGGAAATGAAAAACTGTTTTTT. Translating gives CASSLALGGNEKLFF.

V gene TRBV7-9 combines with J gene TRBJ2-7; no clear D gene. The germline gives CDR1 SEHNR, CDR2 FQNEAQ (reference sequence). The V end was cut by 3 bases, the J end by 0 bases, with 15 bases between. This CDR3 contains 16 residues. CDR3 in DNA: TGTGCCAGCAGCTTCGCAACAGTCGAAAGCTCCTACGAGCAGTACGTC. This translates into CASSFATVESSYEQYV.

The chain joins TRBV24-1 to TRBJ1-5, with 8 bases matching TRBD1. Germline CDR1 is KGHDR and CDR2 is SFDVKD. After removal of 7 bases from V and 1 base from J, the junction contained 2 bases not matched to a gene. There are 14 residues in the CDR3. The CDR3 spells CATSGDRSNQPQHF. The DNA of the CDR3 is TGTGCCACCAGCGGGGACAGGAGCAATCAGCCCCAGCATTTT.

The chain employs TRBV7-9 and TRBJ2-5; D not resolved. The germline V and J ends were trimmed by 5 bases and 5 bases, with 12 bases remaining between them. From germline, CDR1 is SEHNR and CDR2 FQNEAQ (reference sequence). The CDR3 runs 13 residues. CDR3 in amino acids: CASSLPFLETQYF. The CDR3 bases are TGTGCCAGCAGCCTCCCTTTCCTGGAGACCCAGTACTTC.

The CDR3 bases are TGTGCCAGCCCGAAGGGGGGGGCAGCAAATACTGAAGCTTTCTTT. Protein sequence: CASPKGGAANTEAFF. The chain is built from TRBV6-5 and TRBJ1-1; the D gene is possibly TRBD1 (6 bases). Germline V gene lookup returns CDR1 MNHEY and CDR2 SVGAGI. Trimming took 8 bases from V and 5 from J, leaving 21 bases between them. This CDR3 contains 15 residues.

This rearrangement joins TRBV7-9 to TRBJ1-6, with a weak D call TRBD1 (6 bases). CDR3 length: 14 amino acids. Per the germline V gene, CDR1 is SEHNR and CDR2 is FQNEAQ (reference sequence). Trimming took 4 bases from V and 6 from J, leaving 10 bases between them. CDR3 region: CASSSWTANSPLHF. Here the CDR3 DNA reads TGTGCCAGCAGCTCCTGGACAGCTAATTCACCCCTCCACTTT.